The clone carrying this T cell receptor beta chain was recorded only once. Its antigen remains unidentified. The data were obtained in a study of T cell repertoires in cytomegalovirus infection. V shed 4 bases and J shed 6 bases, with 24 bases lying between them. Germline V gives CDR1 SGHTA, CDR2 FQGNSA. This CDR3 spans 17 amino acids. TCRdb reprocessed the reads with MiXCR, giving one entry per CDR3 protein. This table holds about 57,000 distinct CDR3 sequences, over 20% found once. The sequence was collected from a human donor in good health (CMV status not recorded). Some clones in this sample may be carry-over from other donors' samples. Source: CD8+ T cells from cultured PBMCs, taken from culture after CMV antigen stimulation. The genes are TRBV7-2 and TRBJ1-1; the D gene is possibly TRBD1 (5 bases). The CDR3 loop is CASSWGRTVGRVAEAFF. The CDR3, as DNA: TGTGCCAGCAGCTGGGGGAGGACCGTTGGGAGAGTGGCTGAAGCTTTCTTT.